This T cell receptor beta chain was profiled in a study of blood T cell repertoires in COVID-19. Study at large: Some COVID-19 samples were acute and others convalescent; all came from the United States, Italy and Spain.

Looked up from germline, CDR1 is SNHLY and CDR2 is FYNNEI. This CDR3 has 15 amino acids. Trimming removed 2 bases from V and 6 bases from J; junction bases left unmatched: 3. Sequencing was performed with immunoSEQ multiplex PCR; in TCRdb, only in-frame clones are kept and a portion is missing. Of some 200,000 clones in the sample, roughly nine tenths were seen once. The TCR sequence derives from a man between 60 and 70 years old with active or convalescent COVID-19. This chain joins TRBV2 and TRBJ2-1, with 11 bases matching TRBD2. Input material: peripheral blood. DNA for the CDR3: TGTGCCAGCAGTGAAACTAGCGGGGGAGGCAATGAGCAGTTCTTC. It yields the protein CASSETSGGGNEQFF.